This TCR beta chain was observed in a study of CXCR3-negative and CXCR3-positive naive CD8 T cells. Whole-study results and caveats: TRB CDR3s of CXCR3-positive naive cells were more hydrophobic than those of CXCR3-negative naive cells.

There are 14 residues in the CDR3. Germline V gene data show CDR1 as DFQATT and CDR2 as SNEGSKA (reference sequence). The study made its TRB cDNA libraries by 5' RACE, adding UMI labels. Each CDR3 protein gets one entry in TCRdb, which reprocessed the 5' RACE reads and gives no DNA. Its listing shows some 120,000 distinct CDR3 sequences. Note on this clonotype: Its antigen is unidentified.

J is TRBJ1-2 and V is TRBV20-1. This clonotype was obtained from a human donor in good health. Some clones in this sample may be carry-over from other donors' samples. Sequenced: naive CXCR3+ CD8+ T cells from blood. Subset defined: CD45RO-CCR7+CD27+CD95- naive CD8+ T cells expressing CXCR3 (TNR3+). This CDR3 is CSARDQYSLDGYTF.